This TCR beta chain was sequenced during a study of T cells in Graves' hyperthyroidism and ophthalmopathy. Study-level findings and limits: Most clonotypes expanded in thyroid above 0.001 were likewise present in blood.

The investigators amplified TCR beta CDR3 regions from RNA transcripts. The HTBI set primed first-round TCR CDR3 RT-PCR. MiXCR, applied by TCRdb to the multiplex PCR reads, yields one record per CDR3 protein. The sample records hundreds of thousands of distinct CDR3 sequences, 16% being singletons. Germline-derived CDR1 and CDR2 are MDHEN and SYDVKM. The CDR3 is 13 residues long. V lost 6 bases and J lost 4; bases outside the gene matches: 4. Ten or more counts support this clonotype. The antigen is not known. The receptor was isolated from a woman between 18 and 29 years old with Graves' hyperthyroidism. The sample comprised blood. The chain has TRBV28 and TRBJ2-3, with 7 nucleotides matching TRBD2. CDR3 coding DNA: TGTGCCAGCAGAGGGGAGGGCTCAGATACGCAGTATTTT. Translation gives CASRGEGSDTQYF. Combining the CDR3 with reference TRBV28 and TRBJ2-3 gives the whole variable domain DVKVTQSSRYLVKRTGEKVFLECVQDMDHENMFWYRQDPGLGLRLIYFSYDVKMKEKGDIPEGYSVSREKKERFSLILESASTNQTSMYLCASRGEGSDTQYFGPGTRLTVL.